This T cell receptor beta chain derives from a study of control samples from healthy donors and cancer patients. CDR3 size: 14 residues. In germline, CDR1 is LNHDA, CDR2 SQIVND (reference sequence). J gave up 1 base and V 6 bases, and 5 bases lay outside the gene matches. Sequencing was performed with immunoSEQ multiplex PCR; in TCRdb, only in-frame clones are kept and a portion is missing. The sample records 100,000 to 150,000 clones, approximately 90% being singletons. The source is a man aged 35-49 years in good health. Sequenced material: blood. V and J are TRBV19 and TRBJ1-1, with 7 bases aligning to TRBD1. Here the CDR3 reads CASRTGQANTEAFF. CDR3 nucleotides: TGTGCCAGTAGGACAGGGCAGGCGAACACTGAAGCTTTCTTT.